This TCR beta chain derives from a study of T-cell reconstitution after alpha-beta-depleted transplantation in children. Germline V lookup: CDR1 SEHNR, CDR2 FQNEAQ (reference sequence). With 4 bases removed from V and 6 bases from J, the gap between germline ends came to 17 bases. This CDR3 has 15 residues. Study-wide findings and caveats: The origin of alpha-beta T cells about two months after transplant was reportedly several hundred expanded graft clones. The high TCRbeta diversity at day 60 in some patients came from surviving recipient T cells and thymic progenitors. T-cell numbers and diversity, one year after transplant, stemmed largely from T cells that were newly produced.

Comments on this clonotype: Its antigen is as yet unknown.

This sample's TCRbeta library carried unique molecular identifier barcodes. MiXCR was run by TCRdb on the PCR reads, yielding one entry per CDR3 protein. The table includes about 580,000 distinct CDR3 sequences, more than 20% detected once. The V and J genes are TRBV7-9 and TRBJ2-3; the D is unclear. The sequencing here drew on PBMCs, mostly from graft donor cells, taken 360 days after TCRalphabeta/CD19-depleted stem cell transplant. This sequence was found in a boy in the first two years of life who had a stem cell transplant for acute myeloid leukemia, so the T cells may come from the graft donor. The chain's CDR3 is CASSSRAPSSDTQYF. The CDR3 region has the DNA TGTGCCAGCAGCTCCCGGGCCCCAAGTTCCGATACGCAGTATTTT.